This T cell receptor beta chain originates from a study of T cell repertoires in cytomegalovirus infection. The overall study: In public TCR beta signatures, there were indications of both CMV infection and matching HLA type. Findings of the study overall: The cumulative frequency of public TCR beta families distinguished individuals who carried CMV together with the relevant HLA. CMV-specific TCR beta clonotypes restricted by HLA-C dominated the ex vivo response.

Each CDR3 protein gets one entry after TCRdb re-called the reads with MiXCR. The data show around 310,000 distinct CDR3 sequences, roughly 15% seen once. This clonotype was detected a few times. The antigen is unknown. The CDR3 loop spans 18 amino acids. CDR1 is SGHTA and CDR2 is FQGNSA in the germline V gene. V was trimmed by 1 base and J by 0 bases, leaving 15 bases between them. This clonotype was sampled from a human donor in good health (CMV status not recorded). Some clones in this sample may be carry-over from other donors' samples. The specimen sequenced was PBMCs. This chain links TRBV7-2 with TRBJ2-2; a weak D match, TRBD1 (7 bases). The CDR3 DNA is TGTGCCAGCAGCTTAGTTGGAGGGGGCACCGCGAACACCGGGGAGCTGTTTTTT. Translation: CASSLVGGGTANTGELFF.